Only one count was recorded for the clone carrying this T cell receptor beta chain. Per the original methods: Amplification of reference gene primers was used by the study to estimate nucleated cell counts. Produced via immunoSEQ multiplex PCR; TCRdb's table is partial and in-frame only. V, J and clone size are taken as reported in that table, and D and trimming were inferred from the DNA itself. The data hold tens of thousands of clones, with over 75% observed a single time. The sample is drawn from a study of blood T cell repertoires in COVID-19. The overall study: Acute-phase and convalescent COVID-19 samples originated in the United States, Italy and Spain. In each case, the material was cDNA or gDNA derived from T cells, B-cell-depleted T cells, or PBMCs.

V was pared by 1 base and J by 0 bases, with 28 bases between. This CDR3 is 22 amino acids long. Germline V gene sequence: CDR1 LGHNA, CDR2 YSLEER. The sample consisted of peripheral blood. This clonotype was sampled from a man aged 45-60 years with active COVID-19. The chain has TRBV4-3 and TRBJ1-3, with D possibly being TRBD1 (5 bases). CDR3 sequence: CASSQGLRGILHLIISGNTIYF. The CDR3 DNA is TGCGCCAGCAGCCAAGGGCTTAGGGGCATTCTCCACCTGATTATCTCTGGAAACACCATATATTTT.